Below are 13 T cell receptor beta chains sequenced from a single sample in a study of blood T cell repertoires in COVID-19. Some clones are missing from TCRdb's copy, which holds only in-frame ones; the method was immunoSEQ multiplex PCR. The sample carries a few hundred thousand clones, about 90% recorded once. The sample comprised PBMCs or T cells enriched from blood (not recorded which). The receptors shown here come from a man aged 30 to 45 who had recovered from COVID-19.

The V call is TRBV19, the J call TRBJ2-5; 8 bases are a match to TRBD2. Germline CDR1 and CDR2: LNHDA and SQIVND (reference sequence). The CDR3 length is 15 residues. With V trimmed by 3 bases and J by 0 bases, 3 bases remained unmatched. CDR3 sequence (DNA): TGTGCCAGTAGTATTTTTAGCGGGGACCAAGAGACCCAGTACTTC. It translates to CASSIFSGDQETQYF.

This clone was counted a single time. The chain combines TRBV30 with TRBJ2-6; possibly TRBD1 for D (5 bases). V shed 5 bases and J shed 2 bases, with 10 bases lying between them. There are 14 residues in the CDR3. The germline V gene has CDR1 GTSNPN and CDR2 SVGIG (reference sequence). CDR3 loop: CAWSRGPGANVLTF. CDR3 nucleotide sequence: TGTGCCTGGTCTAGGGGTCCTGGGGCCAACGTCCTGACTTTC.

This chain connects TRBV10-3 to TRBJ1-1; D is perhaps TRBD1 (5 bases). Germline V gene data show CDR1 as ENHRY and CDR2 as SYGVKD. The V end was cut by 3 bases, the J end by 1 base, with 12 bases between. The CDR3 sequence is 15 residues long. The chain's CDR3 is CAISDRGGKNTEAFF. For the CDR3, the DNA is TGTGCCATCAGTGATCGCGGGGGGAAGAACACTGAAGCTTTCTTT.

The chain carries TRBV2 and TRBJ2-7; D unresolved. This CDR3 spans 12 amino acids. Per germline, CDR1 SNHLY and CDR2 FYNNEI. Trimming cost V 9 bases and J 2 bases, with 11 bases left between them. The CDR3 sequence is CASNEQAYEQYF. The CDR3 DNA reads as TGTGCCAGTAATGAGCAGGCCTACGAGCAGTACTTC. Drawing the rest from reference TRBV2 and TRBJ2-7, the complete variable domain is EPEVTQTPSHQVTQMGQEVILRCVPISNHLYFYWYRQILGQKVEFLVSFYNNEISEKSEIFDDQFSVERPDGSNFTLKIRSTKLEDSAMYFCASNEQAYEQYFGPGTRLTVT.

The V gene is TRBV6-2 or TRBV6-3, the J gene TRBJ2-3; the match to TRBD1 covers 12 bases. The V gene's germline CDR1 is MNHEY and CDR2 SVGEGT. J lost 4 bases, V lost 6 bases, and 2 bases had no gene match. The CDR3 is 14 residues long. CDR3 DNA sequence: TGTGCCAGCAGCGGGACAGGGGGCGCAGATACGCAGTATTTT. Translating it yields CASSGTGGADTQYF.

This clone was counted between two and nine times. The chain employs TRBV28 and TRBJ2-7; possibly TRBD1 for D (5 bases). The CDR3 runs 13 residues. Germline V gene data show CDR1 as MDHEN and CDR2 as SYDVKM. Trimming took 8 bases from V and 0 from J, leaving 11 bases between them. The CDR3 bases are TGTGCCAGCTACAGGAGATACTCCTACGAGCAGTACTTC. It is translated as CASYRRYSYEQYF.

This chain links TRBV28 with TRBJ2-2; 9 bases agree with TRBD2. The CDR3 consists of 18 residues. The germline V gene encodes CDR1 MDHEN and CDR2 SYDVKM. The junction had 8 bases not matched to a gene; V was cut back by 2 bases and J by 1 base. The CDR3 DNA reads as TGTGCCAGCAGTTTAGTCGCTAGCGGGACTTTGAACACCGGGGAGCTGTTTTTT. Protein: CASSLVASGTLNTGELFF. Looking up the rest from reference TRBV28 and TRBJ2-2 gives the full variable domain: DVKVTQSSRYLVKRTGEKVFLECVQDMDHENMFWYRQDPGLGLRLIYFSYDVKMKEKGDIPEGYSVSREKKERFSLILESASTNQTSMYLCASSLVASGTLNTGELFFGEGSRLTVL.

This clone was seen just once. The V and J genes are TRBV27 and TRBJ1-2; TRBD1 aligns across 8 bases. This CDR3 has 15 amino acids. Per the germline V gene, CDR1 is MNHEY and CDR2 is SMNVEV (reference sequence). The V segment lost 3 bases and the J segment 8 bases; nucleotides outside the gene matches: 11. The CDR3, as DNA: TGTGCCAGCAGTTTGGGGACAGGCCGTGCGGTAGGCTACACCTTC. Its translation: CASSLGTGRAVGYTF.

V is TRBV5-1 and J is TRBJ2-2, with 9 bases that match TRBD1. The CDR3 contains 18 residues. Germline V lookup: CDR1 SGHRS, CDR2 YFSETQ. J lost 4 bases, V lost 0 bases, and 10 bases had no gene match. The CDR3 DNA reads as TGCGCCAGCAGCTTGGACCCCGACAGGGGGTTGATCACCGGGGAGCTGTTTTTT. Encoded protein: CASSLDPDRGLITGELFF.

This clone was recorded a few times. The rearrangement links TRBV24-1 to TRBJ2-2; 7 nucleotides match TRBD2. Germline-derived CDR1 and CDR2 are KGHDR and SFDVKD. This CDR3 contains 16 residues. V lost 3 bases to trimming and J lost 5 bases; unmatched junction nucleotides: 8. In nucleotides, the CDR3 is TGTGCCACCAGTGATGGTGTGCGCGGGAGAACCGGGGAGCTGTTTTTT. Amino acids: CATSDGVRGRTGELFF.

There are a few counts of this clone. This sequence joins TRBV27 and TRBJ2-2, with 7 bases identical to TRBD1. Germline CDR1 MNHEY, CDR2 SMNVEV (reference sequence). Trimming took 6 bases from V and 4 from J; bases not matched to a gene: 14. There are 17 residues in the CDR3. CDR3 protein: CASSPDPGQPRTGELFF. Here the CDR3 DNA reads TGTGCCAGCAGCCCGGATCCGGGACAGCCACGCACCGGGGAGCTGTTTTTT.

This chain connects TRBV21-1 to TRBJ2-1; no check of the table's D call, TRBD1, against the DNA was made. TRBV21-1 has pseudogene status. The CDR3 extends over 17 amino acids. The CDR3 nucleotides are TGTGCCAGCAGCGCACGGGGGAACAGGGGGCCTCACAATGAGCAGTTCTTC. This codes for CASSARGNRGPHNEQFF.

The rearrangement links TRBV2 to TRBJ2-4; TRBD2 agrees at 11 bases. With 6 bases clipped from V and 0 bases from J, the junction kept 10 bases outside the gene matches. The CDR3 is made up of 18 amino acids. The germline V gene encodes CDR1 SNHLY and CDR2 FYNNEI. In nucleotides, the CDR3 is TGTGCCAGCAGGGAACTAGCGGGAGTGGGATTAGCCAAAAACATTCAGTACTTC. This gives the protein CASRELAGVGLAKNIQYF.